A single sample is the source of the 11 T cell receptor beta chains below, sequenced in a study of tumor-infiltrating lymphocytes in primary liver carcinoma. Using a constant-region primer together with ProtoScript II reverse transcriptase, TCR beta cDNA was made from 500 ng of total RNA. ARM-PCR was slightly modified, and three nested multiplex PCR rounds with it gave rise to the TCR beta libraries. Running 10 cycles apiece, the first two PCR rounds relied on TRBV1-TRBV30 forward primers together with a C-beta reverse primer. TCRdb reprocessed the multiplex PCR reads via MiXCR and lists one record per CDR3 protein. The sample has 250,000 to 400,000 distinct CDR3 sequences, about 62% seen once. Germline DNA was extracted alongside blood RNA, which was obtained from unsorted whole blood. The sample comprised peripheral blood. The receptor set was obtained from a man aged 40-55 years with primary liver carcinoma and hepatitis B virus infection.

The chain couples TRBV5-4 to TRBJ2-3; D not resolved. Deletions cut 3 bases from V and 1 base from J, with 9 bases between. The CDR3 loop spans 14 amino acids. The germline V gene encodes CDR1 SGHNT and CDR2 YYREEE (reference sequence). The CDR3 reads CASSWHSGTDTQYF. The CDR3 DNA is TGTGCCAGCAGCTGGCACAGCGGCACAGATACGCAGTATTTT.

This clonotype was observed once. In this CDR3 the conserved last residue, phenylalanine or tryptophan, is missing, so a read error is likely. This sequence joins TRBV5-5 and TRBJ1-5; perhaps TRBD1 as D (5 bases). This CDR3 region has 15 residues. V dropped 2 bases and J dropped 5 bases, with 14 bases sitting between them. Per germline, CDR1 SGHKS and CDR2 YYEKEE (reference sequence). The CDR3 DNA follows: TGTGCCAGCAGCTTCGCCGGGGGAGTCGATCAGCCCCAGCATTCT. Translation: CASSFAGGVDQPQHS.

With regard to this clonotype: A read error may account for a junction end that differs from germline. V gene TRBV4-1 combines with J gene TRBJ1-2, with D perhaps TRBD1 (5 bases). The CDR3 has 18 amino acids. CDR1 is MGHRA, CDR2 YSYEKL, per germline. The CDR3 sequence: CTSSQDAGGGAGVYGYTF. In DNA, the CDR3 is TGCACCAGCAGTCAAGATGCTGGTGGAGGGGCGGGGGTCTATGGCTACACCTTC.

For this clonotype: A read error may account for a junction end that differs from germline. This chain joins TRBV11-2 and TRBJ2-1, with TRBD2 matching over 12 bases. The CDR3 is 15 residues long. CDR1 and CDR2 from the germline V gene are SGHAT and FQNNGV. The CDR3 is CASSSSGRAYNKQFF. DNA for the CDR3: TGTGCTAGCAGCTCTAGCGGGAGGGCATACAATAAGCAGTTCTTC.

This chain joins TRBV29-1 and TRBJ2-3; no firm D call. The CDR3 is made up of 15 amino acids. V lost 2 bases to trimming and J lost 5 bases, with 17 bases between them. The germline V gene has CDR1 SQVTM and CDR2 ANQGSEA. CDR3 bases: TGCAGCGTTGAACGGAGCAGCAGAAACAGAGATACGCAGTATTTT. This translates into CSVERSSRNRDTQYF.

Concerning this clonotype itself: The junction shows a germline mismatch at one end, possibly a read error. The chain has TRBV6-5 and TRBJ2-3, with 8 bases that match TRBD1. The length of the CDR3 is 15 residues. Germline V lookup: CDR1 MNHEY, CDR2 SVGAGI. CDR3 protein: CANSSGGLRSDMQYF. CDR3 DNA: TGTGCCAACAGCTCAGGGGGCCTCCGCTCAGATATGCAGTATTTT.

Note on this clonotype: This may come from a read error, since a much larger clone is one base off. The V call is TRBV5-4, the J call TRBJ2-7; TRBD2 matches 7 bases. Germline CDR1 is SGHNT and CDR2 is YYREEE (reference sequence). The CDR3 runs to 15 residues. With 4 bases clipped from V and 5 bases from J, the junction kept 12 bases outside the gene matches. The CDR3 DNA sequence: TGTGCCAGCAGCCTGGTAATAGCGGGTCCTAACGAGCAGTACTTC. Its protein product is CASSLVIAGPNEQYF.

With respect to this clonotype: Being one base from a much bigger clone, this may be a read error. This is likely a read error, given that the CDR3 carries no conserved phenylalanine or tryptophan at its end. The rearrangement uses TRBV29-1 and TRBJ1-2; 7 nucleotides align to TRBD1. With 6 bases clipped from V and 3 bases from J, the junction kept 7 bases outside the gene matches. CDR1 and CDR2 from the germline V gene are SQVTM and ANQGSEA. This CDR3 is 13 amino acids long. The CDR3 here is CSVPGGFDYGYTL. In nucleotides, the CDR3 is TGCAGCGTCCCAGGGGGTTTCGACTATGGCTACACCCTC.

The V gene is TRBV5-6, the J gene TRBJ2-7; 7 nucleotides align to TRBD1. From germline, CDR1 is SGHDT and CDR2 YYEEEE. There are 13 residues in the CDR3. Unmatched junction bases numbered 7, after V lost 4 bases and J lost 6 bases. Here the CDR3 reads CASSRGQICEQYF. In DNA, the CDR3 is TGTGCCAGCAGCCGGGGACAGATCTGCGAGCAGTACTTC.

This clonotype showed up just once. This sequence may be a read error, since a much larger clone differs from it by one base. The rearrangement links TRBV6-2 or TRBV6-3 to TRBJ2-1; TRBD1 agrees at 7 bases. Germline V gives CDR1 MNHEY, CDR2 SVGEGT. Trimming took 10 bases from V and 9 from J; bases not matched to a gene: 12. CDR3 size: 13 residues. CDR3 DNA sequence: TGTGCCAACGGACAGGTCCCAGGGGGTGAGCAGTTCTTC. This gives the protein CANGQVPGGEQFF.

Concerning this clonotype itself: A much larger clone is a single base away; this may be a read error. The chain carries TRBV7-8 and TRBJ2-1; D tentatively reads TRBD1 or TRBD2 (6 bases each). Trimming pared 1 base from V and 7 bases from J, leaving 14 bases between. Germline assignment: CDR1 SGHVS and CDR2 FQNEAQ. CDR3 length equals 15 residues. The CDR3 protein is CASSLGWGAGNEQFF. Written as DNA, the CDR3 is TGTGCCAGCAGCTTAGGATGGGGGGCGGGGAATGAGCAGTTCTTC.